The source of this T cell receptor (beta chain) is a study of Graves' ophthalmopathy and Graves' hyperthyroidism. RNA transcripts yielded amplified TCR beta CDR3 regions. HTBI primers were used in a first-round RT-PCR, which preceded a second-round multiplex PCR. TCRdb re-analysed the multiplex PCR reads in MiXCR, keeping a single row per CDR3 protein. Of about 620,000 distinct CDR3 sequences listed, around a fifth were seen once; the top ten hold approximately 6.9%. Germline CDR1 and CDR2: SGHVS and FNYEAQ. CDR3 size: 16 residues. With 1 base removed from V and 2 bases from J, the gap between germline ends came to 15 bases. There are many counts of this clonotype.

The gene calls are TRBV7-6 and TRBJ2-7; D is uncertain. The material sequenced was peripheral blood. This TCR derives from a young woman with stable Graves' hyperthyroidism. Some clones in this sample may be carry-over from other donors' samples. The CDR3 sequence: CASSLESYGQTYEQYF. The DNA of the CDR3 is TGTGCCAGCAGCTTAGAATCTTACGGGCAAACCTACGAGCAGTACTTC.